At least ten counts were recorded for the clone carrying this T cell receptor gamma chain. Its cognate antigen is unknown. TCRdb's protein, taken from a much larger clone, differs from this DNA's translation at residue 8, likely owing to a read error; the protein displayed comes from the DNA. Looked up from germline, CDR1 is EGSNGY and CDR2 is YDSYNSKV. This CDR3 comprises 14 residues. V lost 0 bases, J lost 5 bases, and 7 bases stayed unmatched. The data were obtained in a study of γδ T cells in repeated Plasmodium falciparum infection. Study in general: Donors were malaria-exposed Malian children or age- and gender-matched Australian children. Study-wide findings and caveats: In Vdelta2-negative, largely Vdelta1+, gammadelta repertoires, repeated controlled infections appeared to drive clonal selection waves.

TCRdb re-called clones from the multiplex PCR reads via CATT. In the table there are some 30,000 gamma-chain clones, 1.4% of which are singletons. Vgamma9/Vdelta2+ and Vdelta2-negative gammadelta T cells were flow-sorted from PBMC for bulk sequencing. Sequences were obtained from gamma-delta T cells from blood. The chain joins TRGV2 to TRGJ1 or TRGJ2. No J gene was available from TCRdb, and it was assigned here by a germline match of the DNA. The sequence derives from a pool of human donors (malaria-infected and uninfected, not separated). The CDR3 spells CATWDGPGDYKKLF. The CDR3 DNA sequence: TGTGCCACCTGGGACGGGCCTGGGGATTATAAGAAACTCTTT.